This entry lists 22 T cell receptor beta chains sequenced from one sample in a study of cytomegalovirus exposure and HLA in healthy donors. A multiplex PCR was run with 60 Vbeta primers and 13 Jbeta primers. TCRdb's copy holds only in-frame clones and misses some; the assay was immunoSEQ multiplex PCR. This sample has roughly 150,000 clones; over 60% occur once, and the top ten carry under 0.8%. Sequencing was performed on PBMCs. These receptors originate from a male donor in good health and CMV-seronegative.

The gene calls are TRBV2 and TRBJ2-1, with a possible D match to TRBD2 (6 bases). This CDR3 is built from 15 residues. Trimming stripped 1 base from V and 1 base from J, with 8 bases between. Germline V CDR1 and CDR2: SNHLY, FYNNEI. CDR3 nucleotide sequence: TGTGCCAGCAGTGAAGTGGGGGGATCCTACAATGAGCAGTTCTTC. Translating it yields CASSEVGGSYNEQFF. The full variable domain, with the rest looked up from reference TRBV2 and TRBJ2-1, is EPEVTQTPSHQVTQMGQEVILRCVPISNHLYFYWYRQILGQKVEFLVSFYNNEISEKSEIFDDQFSVERPDGSNFTLKIRSTKLEDSAMYFCASSEVGGSYNEQFFGPGTRLTVL.

V and J are TRBV10-2 and TRBJ2-1, with 7 bases identical to TRBD2. Per germline, CDR1 WSHSY and CDR2 SAAADI. The J segment lost 8 bases and the V segment lost 6 bases, leaving 10 bases of the junction unmatched. This CDR3 has 14 residues. CDR3 protein: CASRRTSGADEQFF. CDR3 in DNA: TGCGCCAGCAGACGGACCAGCGGGGCCGATGAGCAGTTCTTC.

This chain links TRBV27 with TRBJ2-3, with TRBD2 matching over 8 bases. In germline, CDR1 is MNHEY, CDR2 SMNVEV (reference sequence). The CDR3 has 13 residues. Trimming at V came to 11 bases and at J to 2 bases, leaving 6 bases not matched to a gene. DNA of the CDR3: TGTGCCGCGAGCGGGAGTCTCACAGATACGCAGTATTTT. Translating it yields CAASGSLTDTQYF.

V and J are TRBV7-2 and TRBJ1-3; D remains unclear. Per germline, CDR1 SGHTA and CDR2 FQGNSA. This CDR3 contains 14 residues. V gave up 3 bases and J gave up 4 bases, with 10 bases separating them. DNA for the CDR3: TGTGCCAGCAGCTTTAAAGGGAGGGGAAACACCATATATTTT. Translating gives CASSFKGRGNTIYF.

The chain is built from TRBV30 and TRBJ1-3; D gene uncertain. The CDR3 has 14 residues. Germline V CDR1 and CDR2: GTSNPN, SVGIG (reference sequence). Deletions cut 0 bases from V and 10 bases from J, with 16 bases between. The CDR3 sequence is CAWSVDRSRSTIYF. CDR3 DNA sequence: TGTGCCTGGAGTGTAGATCGGAGCAGATCTACCATATATTTT.

The rearrangement uses TRBV9 and TRBJ1-1; D unresolved. The V gene's germline CDR1 is SGDLS and CDR2 YYNGEE. The V end was cut by 0 bases, the J end by 1 base, with 10 bases between. The CDR3 sequence is 15 residues long. CDR3 nucleotides: TGTGCCAGCAGCGTAGACTTGAGAAGGAACACTGAAGCTTTCTTT. Protein product: CASSVDLRRNTEAFF.

This chain uses TRBV19 with TRBJ2-7; TRBD2 matches at 10 bases. V gave up 0 bases and J gave up 4 bases; unmatched junction bases: 6. Germline V gives CDR1 LNHDA, CDR2 SQIVND (reference sequence). This CDR3 contains 16 residues. Here the CDR3 reads CASSIDLLAGEYEQYF. The CDR3, as DNA: TGTGCCAGTAGTATAGATCTCCTAGCGGGAGAATACGAGCAGTACTTC.

This clone was observed a single time. This chain uses TRBV28 with TRBJ1-4, with 8 positions matching TRBD1. Per germline, CDR1 MDHEN and CDR2 SYDVKM. The V segment lost 5 bases and the J segment 8 bases; nucleotides outside the gene matches: 7. The CDR3 has 14 amino acids. CDR3 in amino acids: CASSTGTGGEKLFF. CDR3 bases: TGTGCCAGCAGTACCGGGACAGGCGGCGAAAAACTGTTTTTT.

This clone was recorded a few times. This chain uses TRBV19 with TRBJ2-1; possibly TRBD2 for D (6 bases). Germline loops: CDR1 LNHDA, CDR2 SQIVND (reference sequence). Trimming removed 7 bases at V and 5 bases at J, with 21 bases between. CDR3 length: 16 amino acids. The CDR3: CASTSVGRLGNNEQFF. CDR3 nucleotides: TGTGCCAGTACCTCCGTTGGGAGGTTGGGGAACAATGAGCAGTTCTTC. The full variable domain, completed using reference TRBV19 and TRBJ2-1, is DGGITQSPKYLFRKEGQNVTLSCEQNLNHDAMYWYRQDPGQGLRLIYYSQIVNDFQKGDIAEGYSVSREKKESFPLTVTSAQKNPTAFYLCASTSVGRLGNNEQFFGPGTRLTVL.

This clone was recorded once. The V and J genes are TRBV19 and TRBJ2-7; D unclear. The germline CDR1 and CDR2 sequences are LNHDA and SQIVND (reference sequence). V was trimmed by 5 bases and J by 2 bases, leaving 22 bases between them. This CDR3 spans 17 amino acids. CDR3 residues: CASSEKGVGTITYEQYF. The CDR3 DNA reads TGTGCCAGTAGTGAAAAAGGTGTGGGCACGATTACCTACGAGCAGTACTTC.

This clone has a single count. J is TRBJ2-2 and V is TRBV7-8, with unresolved D. Germline-derived CDR1 and CDR2 are SGHVS and FQNEAQ. Trimming removed 5 bases from V and 2 bases from J, with 3 bases in between. The CDR3 covers 12 residues. DNA for the CDR3: TGTGCCAGCAGCACTAACACCGGGGAGCTGTTTTTT. It codes for CASSTNTGELFF.

J is TRBJ1-1 and V is TRBV6-6, with TRBD1 as a possible D gene (5 bases). Per the germline V gene, CDR1 is MNHNY and CDR2 is SVGAGI (reference sequence). Trimming stripped 6 bases from V and 2 bases from J, with 13 bases between. The CDR3 is 14 residues long. The CDR3 spells CASRYRQPNTEAFF. The CDR3, as DNA: TGTGCCAGCAGGTATAGACAGCCTAACACTGAAGCTTTCTTT.

The chain employs TRBV15 and TRBJ1-4; 8 bases agree with TRBD1. The germline gives CDR1 LNHNV, CDR2 YYDKDF (reference sequence). V lost 1 base and J lost 8; bases outside the gene matches: 3. This CDR3 region has 14 residues. This CDR3 is CATSRVAGGEKLFF. As DNA, the CDR3 is TGTGCCACCAGCAGAGTGGCAGGGGGCGAAAAACTGTTTTTT. Variable domain in full (rest from reference TRBV15 and TRBJ1-4): DAMVIQNPRYQVTQFGKPVTLSCSQTLNHNVMYWYQQKSSQAPKLLFHYYDKDFNNEADTPDNFQSRRPNTSFCFLDIRSPGLGDTAMYLCATSRVAGGEKLFFGSGTQLSVL.

The V gene is TRBV21-1, the J gene TRBJ1-3. TRBV21-1 is labeled a pseudogene. The CDR3 length is 15 residues. The CDR3 coding sequence is TGTGCCAGCAGCCCCCGGCGGAGCTCTGGAAACACCATATATTTT. It specifies CASSPRRSSGNTIYF.

This chain connects TRBV30 to TRBJ1-5, with unresolved D. The CDR3 totals 14 residues. V gave up 0 bases and J gave up 6 bases, with 12 bases separating them. The germline gives CDR1 GTSNPN, CDR2 SVGIG (reference sequence). The CDR3 spells CAWSVGPPIQPQHF. CDR3 bases: TGTGCCTGGAGTGTTGGGCCCCCCATTCAGCCCCAGCATTTT.

The chain joins TRBV4-2 to TRBJ2-7, with 8 positions matching TRBD1. V lost 2 bases to trimming and J lost 4 bases; unmatched junction nucleotides: 10. CDR3 length equals 16 residues. Germline V gene data show CDR1 as LGHNA and CDR2 as YNFKEQ. CDR3 amino acids: CASSQTPGQGAYEQYF. The CDR3, as DNA: TGTGCCAGCAGCCAAACCCCAGGGCAGGGGGCTTACGAGCAGTACTTC.

Only one count was recorded for this clone. The chain is built from TRBV7-9 and TRBJ2-7, with 9 nucleotides matching TRBD1. CDR3 length: 16 amino acids. V lost 5 bases to trimming and J lost 0 bases; unmatched junction nucleotides: 8. Per germline, CDR1 SEHNR and CDR2 FQNEAQ (reference sequence). CDR3 sequence: CASSTITGGTSYEQYF. The CDR3 coding sequence is TGTGCCAGCAGCACAATAACAGGGGGCACCTCCTACGAGCAGTACTTC.

The J gene is TRBJ2-3, the V gene TRBV10-3; D may be TRBD2 (5 bases). Germline V gives CDR1 ENHRY, CDR2 SYGVKD. Trimming left V 4 bases short and J 3 bases short, with 11 bases between. This CDR3 comprises 14 residues. CDR3 nucleotide sequence: TGTGCCATCAGTGTTGGACCGGGGACAGATACGCAGTATTTT. Encoded protein: CAISVGPGTDTQYF.

The chain is built from TRBV28 and TRBJ1-5, with 7 bases lining up with TRBD1. V was clipped by 5 bases and J by 7 bases; unmatched bases: 11. The CDR3 covers 15 residues. Germline V lookup: CDR1 MDHEN, CDR2 SYDVKM. This CDR3 reads CASSPPTGNLQPQHF. The CDR3 region has the DNA TGTGCCAGCAGTCCCCCGACAGGGAACTTGCAGCCCCAGCATTTT.

About this clone: In the same sample, other DNA sequences code for this CDR3. The chain combines TRBV5-1 with TRBJ1-1; TRBD1 might be the D (5 bases). This CDR3 contains 15 residues. CDR1 is SGHRS and CDR2 is YFSETQ in the germline V gene. V dropped 0 bases and J dropped 4 bases, with 13 bases sitting between them. The CDR3 here is CASSLAGGGVTEAFF. DNA for the CDR3: TGCGCCAGCAGCTTGGCCGGCGGGGGAGTCACTGAAGCTTTCTTT.

The chain employs TRBV7-9 and TRBJ1-5; D is uncertain. Trimming shortened V by 5 bases and J by 4 bases, and 9 bases separated the two germline ends. This CDR3 is 13 amino acids long. Germline lookup yields CDR1 SEHNR and CDR2 FQNEAQ (reference sequence). The CDR3 coding sequence is TGTGCCAGCAGCCCTGAACTAAATCAGCCCCAGCATTTT. Encoded protein: CASSPELNQPQHF. The whole variable domain, filled in from reference TRBV7-9 and TRBJ1-5, reads DTGVSQNPRHKITKRGQNVTFRCDPISEHNRLYWYRQTLGQGPEFLTYFQNEAQLEKSRLLSDRFSAERPKGSFSTLEIQRTEQGDSAMYLCASSPELNQPQHFGDGTRLSIL.

The J gene is TRBJ1-1, the V gene TRBV5-1; D may be TRBD1 (5 bases). V gave up 2 bases and J gave up 3 bases, with 20 bases separating them. Germline-derived CDR1 and CDR2 are SGHRS and YFSETQ. This CDR3 region has 17 residues. This CDR3 reads CASSFGGAALGYTEAFF. In DNA form, the CDR3 reads TGCGCCAGCAGCTTTGGTGGGGCCGCCCTGGGGTACACTGAAGCTTTCTTT.